Below, 11 T cell receptor beta chains from the same sample are listed, as sequenced in a study of blood T cell repertoires in COVID-19. Sequencing was performed with immunoSEQ multiplex PCR; in TCRdb, only in-frame clones are kept and a portion is missing. The table includes approximately 480,000 clones, approximately 90% detected once. Sequencing was done on a sample of PBMCs or T cells enriched from blood (not recorded which). These receptor sequences come from a woman aged 18-29 years who had recovered from COVID-19.

The CDR3 DNA sequence: TGTGCCAGCAGCTCGCAGACAGCTAGCAATCAGCCCCAGCATTTT. Its protein is CASSSQTASNQPQHF. This chain links TRBV5-6 with TRBJ1-5, with D perhaps matching TRBD1 (5 bases). Germline V gene sequence: CDR1 SGHDT, CDR2 YYEEEE. The CDR3 runs to 15 residues. V was cut by 3 bases and J by 0 bases, with 10 bases left in between.

The chain recombines TRBV5-6 with TRBJ2-3; D might be TRBD2 (6 bases). Trimming took off 7 bases at V and 4 bases at J, with 13 bases between the two ends. From germline, CDR1 is SGHDT and CDR2 YYEEEE. The CDR3 consists of 13 residues. This chain's CDR3 is CASQWRAPDTQYF. CDR3 bases: TGTGCCAGCCAATGGAGGGCTCCAGATACGCAGTATTTT.

The V call is TRBV2, the J call TRBJ1-6; the D is unclear. CDR3 length: 14 amino acids. Germline V gives CDR1 SNHLY, CDR2 FYNNEI. Trimming shortened V by 4 bases and J by 5 bases, and 9 bases separated the two germline ends. The CDR3: CASSVLGDNSPLHF. The CDR3 DNA follows: TGTGCCAGCAGTGTGCTTGGAGATAATTCACCCCTCCACTTT.

This clone showed up just a few times. The gene calls are TRBV6-1 and TRBJ1-2; the match to TRBD1 covers 9 bases. The CDR3 has 16 amino acids. V shed 4 bases and J 6 bases; nucleotides not matched to a gene: 12. CDR1 is MNHNS, CDR2 SASEGT, per germline. The CDR3 sequence is CASSGRSSGTGNGYTF. The CDR3 region has the DNA TGTGCCAGCAGTGGGAGGTCTTCCGGGACAGGGAATGGCTACACCTTC.

V and J are TRBV5-1 and TRBJ2-7, with 10 positions matching TRBD2. Germline loops: CDR1 SGHRS, CDR2 YFSETQ. Trimming at V came to 0 bases and at J to 2 bases, leaving 2 bases not matched to a gene. The CDR3 loop spans 15 amino acids. CDR3 bases: TGCGCCAGCAGCTTGGATACTAGCGGGGCCTACGAGCAGTACTTC. Amino acids: CASSLDTSGAYEQYF. The full variable domain, with the rest looked up from reference TRBV5-1 and TRBJ2-7, is KAGVTQTPRYLIKTRGQQVTLSCSPISGHRSVSWYQQTPGQGLQFLFEYFSETQRNKGNFPGRFSGRQFSNSRSEMNVSTLELGDSALYLCASSLDTSGAYEQYFGPGTRLTVT.

This rearrangement joins TRBV2 to TRBJ1-1; D not resolved. CDR3 length: 14 amino acids. CDR1 and CDR2 from the germline V gene are SNHLY and FYNNEI. With 4 bases removed from V and 0 bases from J, the gap between germline ends came to 9 bases. CDR3 region: CASSAEVLNTEAFF. CDR3 DNA: TGTGCCAGCAGTGCGGAGGTACTGAACACTGAAGCTTTCTTT.

The genes are TRBV7-9 and TRBJ2-3; 7 bases are shared with TRBD1. The CDR3 is 17 amino acids. Per germline, CDR1 SEHNR and CDR2 FQNEAQ (reference sequence). Trimming at V came to 5 bases and at J to 4 bases, leaving 15 bases not matched to a gene. The CDR3 nucleotides read TGTGCCAGCAGCGAGTATGTCCGGGACAGACCGGCAGATACGCAGTATTTT. Protein: CASSEYVRDRPADTQYF.

The chain carries TRBV28 and TRBJ2-3, with 8 bases aligning to TRBD1. The CDR3 has 14 residues. The V segment lost 4 bases and the J segment 4 bases; nucleotides outside the gene matches: 4. Per the germline V gene, CDR1 is MDHEN and CDR2 is SYDVKM. CDR3 protein: CASSSPGGADTQYF. The CDR3 DNA reads TGTGCCAGCAGTTCCCCAGGGGGCGCAGATACGCAGTATTTT.

The J gene is TRBJ1-1, the V gene TRBV7-3, with 10 bases fitting TRBD1. Losses at the gene ends were 8 bases for V and 5 bases for J; bases not matched to a gene: 5. Germline assignment: CDR1 SGHTA and CDR2 FQGTGA. This CDR3 region has 13 residues. CDR3 bases: TGTGCCAGCTGCCGGGACAGGGGAACTGAAGCTTTCTTT. Translating it yields CASCRDRGTEAFF.

The chain is built from TRBV4-2 and TRBJ2-5; 9 bases fit TRBD2. V trimming: 2 bases; J trimming: 3 bases; junction bases outside the gene matches: 4. The CDR3 extends over 15 amino acids. Germline V CDR1 and CDR2: LGHNA, YNFKEQ. The DNA of the CDR3 is TGTGCCAGCAGCCAACGGGCTAGCGGGGAAGAGACCCAGTACTTC. This translates into CASSQRASGEETQYF.

V gene TRBV6-6 combines with J gene TRBJ1-2, with a tentative D call TRBD1 (6 bases). CDR1 and CDR2 from the germline V gene are MNHNY and SVGAGI (reference sequence). This CDR3 has 13 amino acids. The V and J ends lost 10 bases and 4 bases respectively, with 16 bases between them. CDR3 DNA sequence: TGTGCCACTATCCCGGGACACCCCTATGGCTACACCTTC. Amino acids: CATIPGHPYGYTF.